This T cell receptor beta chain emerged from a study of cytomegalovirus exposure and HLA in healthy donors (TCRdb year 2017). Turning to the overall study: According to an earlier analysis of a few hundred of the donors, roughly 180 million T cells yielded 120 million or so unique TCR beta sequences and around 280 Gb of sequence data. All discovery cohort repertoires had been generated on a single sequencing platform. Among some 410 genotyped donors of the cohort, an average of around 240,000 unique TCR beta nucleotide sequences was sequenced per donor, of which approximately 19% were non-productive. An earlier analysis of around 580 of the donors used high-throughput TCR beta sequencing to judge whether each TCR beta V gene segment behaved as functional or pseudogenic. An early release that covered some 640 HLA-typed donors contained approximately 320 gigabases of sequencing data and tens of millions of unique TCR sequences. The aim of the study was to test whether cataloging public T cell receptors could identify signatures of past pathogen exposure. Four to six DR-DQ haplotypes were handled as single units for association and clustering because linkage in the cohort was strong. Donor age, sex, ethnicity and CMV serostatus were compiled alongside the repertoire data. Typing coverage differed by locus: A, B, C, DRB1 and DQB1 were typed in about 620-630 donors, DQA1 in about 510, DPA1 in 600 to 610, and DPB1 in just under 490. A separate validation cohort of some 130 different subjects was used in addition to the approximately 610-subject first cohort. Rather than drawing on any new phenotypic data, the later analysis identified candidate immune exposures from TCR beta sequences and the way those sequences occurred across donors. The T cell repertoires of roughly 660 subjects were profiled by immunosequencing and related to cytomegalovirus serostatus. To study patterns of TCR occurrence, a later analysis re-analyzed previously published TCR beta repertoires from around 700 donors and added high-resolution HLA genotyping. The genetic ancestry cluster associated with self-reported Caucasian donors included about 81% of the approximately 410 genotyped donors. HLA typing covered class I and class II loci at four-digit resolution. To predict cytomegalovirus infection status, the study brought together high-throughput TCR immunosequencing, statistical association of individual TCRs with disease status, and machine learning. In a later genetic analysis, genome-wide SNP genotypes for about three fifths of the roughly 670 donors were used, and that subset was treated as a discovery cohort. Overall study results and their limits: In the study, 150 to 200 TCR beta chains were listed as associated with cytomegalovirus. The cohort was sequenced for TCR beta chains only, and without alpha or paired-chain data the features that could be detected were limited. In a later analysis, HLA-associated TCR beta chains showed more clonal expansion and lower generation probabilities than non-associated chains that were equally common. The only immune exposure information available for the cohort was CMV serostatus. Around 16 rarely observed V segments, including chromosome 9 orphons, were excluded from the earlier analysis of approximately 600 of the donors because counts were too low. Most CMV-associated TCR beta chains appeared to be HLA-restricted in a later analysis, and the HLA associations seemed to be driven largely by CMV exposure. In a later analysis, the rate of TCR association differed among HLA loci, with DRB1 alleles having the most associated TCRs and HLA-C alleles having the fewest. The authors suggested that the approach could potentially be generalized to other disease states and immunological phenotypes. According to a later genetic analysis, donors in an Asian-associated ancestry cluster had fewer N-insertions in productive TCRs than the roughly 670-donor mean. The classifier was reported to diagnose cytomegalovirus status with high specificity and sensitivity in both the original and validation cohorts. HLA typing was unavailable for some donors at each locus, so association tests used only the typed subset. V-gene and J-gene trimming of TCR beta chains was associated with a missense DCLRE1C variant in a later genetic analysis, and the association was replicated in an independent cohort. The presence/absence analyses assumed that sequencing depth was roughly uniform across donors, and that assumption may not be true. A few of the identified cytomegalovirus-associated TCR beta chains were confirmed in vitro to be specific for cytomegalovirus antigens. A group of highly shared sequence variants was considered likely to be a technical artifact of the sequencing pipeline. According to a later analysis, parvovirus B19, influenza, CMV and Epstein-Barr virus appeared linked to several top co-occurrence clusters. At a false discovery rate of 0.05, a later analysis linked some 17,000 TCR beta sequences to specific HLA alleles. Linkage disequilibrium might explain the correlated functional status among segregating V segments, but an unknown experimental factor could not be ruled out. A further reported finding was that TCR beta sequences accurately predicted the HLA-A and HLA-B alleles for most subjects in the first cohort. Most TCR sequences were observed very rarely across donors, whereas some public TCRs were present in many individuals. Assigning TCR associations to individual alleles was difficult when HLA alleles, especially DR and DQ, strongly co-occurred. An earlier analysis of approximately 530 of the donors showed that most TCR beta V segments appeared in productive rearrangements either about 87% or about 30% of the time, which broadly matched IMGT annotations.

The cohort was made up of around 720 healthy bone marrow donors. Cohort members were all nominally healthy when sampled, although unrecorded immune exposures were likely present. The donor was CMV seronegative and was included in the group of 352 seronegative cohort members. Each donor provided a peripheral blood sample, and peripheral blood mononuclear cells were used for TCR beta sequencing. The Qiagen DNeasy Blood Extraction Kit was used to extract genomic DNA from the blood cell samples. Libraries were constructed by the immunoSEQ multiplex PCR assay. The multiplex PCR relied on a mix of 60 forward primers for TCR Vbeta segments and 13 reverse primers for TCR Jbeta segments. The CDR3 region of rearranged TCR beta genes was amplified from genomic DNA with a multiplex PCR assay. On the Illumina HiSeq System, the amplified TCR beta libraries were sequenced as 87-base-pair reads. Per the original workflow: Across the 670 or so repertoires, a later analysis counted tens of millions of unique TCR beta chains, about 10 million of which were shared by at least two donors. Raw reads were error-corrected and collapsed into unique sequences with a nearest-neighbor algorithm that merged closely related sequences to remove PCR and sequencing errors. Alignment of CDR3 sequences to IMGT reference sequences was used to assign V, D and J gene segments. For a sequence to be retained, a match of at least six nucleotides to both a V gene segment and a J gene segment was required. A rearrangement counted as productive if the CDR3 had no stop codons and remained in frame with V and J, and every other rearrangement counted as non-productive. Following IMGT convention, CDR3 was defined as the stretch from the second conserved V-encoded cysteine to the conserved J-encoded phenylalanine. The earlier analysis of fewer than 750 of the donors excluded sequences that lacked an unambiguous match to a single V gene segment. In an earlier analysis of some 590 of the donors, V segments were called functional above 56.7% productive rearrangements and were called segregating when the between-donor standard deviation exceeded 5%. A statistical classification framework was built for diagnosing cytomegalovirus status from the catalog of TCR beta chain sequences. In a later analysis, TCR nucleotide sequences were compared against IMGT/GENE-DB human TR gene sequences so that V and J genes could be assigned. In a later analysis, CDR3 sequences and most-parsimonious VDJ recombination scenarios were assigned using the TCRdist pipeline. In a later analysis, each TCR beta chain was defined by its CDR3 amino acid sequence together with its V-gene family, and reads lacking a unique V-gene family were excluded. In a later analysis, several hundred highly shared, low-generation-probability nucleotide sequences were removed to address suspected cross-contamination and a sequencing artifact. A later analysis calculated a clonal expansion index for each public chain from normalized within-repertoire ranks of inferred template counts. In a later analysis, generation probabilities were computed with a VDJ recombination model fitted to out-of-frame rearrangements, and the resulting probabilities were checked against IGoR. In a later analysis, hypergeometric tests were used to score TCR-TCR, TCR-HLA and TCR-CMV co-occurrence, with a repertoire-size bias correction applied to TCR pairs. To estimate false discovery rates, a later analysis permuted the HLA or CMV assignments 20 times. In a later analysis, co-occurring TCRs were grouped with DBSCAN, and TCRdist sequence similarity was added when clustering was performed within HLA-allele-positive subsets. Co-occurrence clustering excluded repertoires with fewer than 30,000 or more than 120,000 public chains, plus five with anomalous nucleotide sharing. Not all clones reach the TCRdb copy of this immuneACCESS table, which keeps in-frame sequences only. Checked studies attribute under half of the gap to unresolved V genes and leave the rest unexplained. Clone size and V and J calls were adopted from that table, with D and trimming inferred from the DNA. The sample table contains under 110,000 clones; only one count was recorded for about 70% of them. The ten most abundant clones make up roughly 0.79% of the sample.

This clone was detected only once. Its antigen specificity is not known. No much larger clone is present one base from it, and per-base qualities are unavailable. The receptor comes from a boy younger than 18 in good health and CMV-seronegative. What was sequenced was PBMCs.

This receptor has the CDR3 CASSSGQAGNQPQHF. The nucleotides read TGTGCCAGCAGTTCCGGACAGGCGGGGAATCAGCCCCAGCATTTT. The sequence is built from TRBV28 and TRBJ1-5; 7 bases in between match TRBD1. Trimmed from V: 4 bases; trimmed from J: 4 bases; junction bases lacking a gene match: 7. Based on the germline V gene, the CDR1 and CDR2 sequences are MDHEN and SYDVKM. Its CDR3 holds 15 amino acids, cysteine through phenylalanine. The only DNA kept is the CDR3, 45 bases in frame from the first base.